Shown below are 17 T cell receptor beta chains from a single sample sequenced in a study of T cells after yellow fever vaccination. MiXCR, run by TCRdb on the 5' RACE reads, gives a single entry per CDR3 protein. This table has 250,000 to 400,000 distinct CDR3 sequences, approximately 4% appearing once. The input for sequencing was PBMCs, taken 15 days after the yellow fever booster vaccination. The source is a man aged 18-30 years who received the YFV17D yellow fever vaccine.

This clonotype has more than one count but fewer than ten. The rearrangement joins TRBV6-5 to TRBJ1-5; a weak D match, TRBD1 (5 bases). The CDR3 extends over 16 amino acids. Trimming took off 6 bases at V and 2 bases at J, with 17 bases between the two ends. Germline CDR1 and CDR2: MNHEY and SVGAGI. The CDR3 region has the DNA TGTGCCAGCAGCAAGGCCGGGAGGGACGGCAATCAGCCCCAGCATTTT. This translates into CASSKAGRDGNQPQHF.

V is TRBV5-1 and J is TRBJ2-5; TRBD2 matches 9 bases. CDR1 SGHRS and CDR2 YFSETQ come from the germline V gene. V trimming: 0 bases; J trimming: 1 base; junction bases outside the gene matches: 1. This CDR3 spans 15 amino acids. In DNA, the CDR3 is TGCGCCAGCAGCTTGGTTAGCGGGGGCCAAGAGACCCAGTACTTC. This translates into CASSLVSGGQETQYF.

The chain has TRBV7-2 and TRBJ2-7; D is unclear. This CDR3 has 13 residues. Germline values: CDR1 SGHTA, CDR2 FQGNSA. The V end was cut by 3 bases, the J end by 1 base, with 7 bases between. Here the CDR3 DNA reads TGTGCCAGCAGCTTTGAAGTATCCTACGAGCAGTACGTC. It encodes CASSFEVSYEQYV.

The chain links TRBV4-3 to TRBJ2-6; TRBD1 matches at 9 bases. The trim removed 2 bases at V and 0 bases at J, leaving 5 bases unmatched. The germline gives CDR1 LGHNA, CDR2 YSLEER. The CDR3 length is 18 residues. The CDR3 is CASSQRTGALSGANVLTF. The CDR3 DNA sequence: TGCGCCAGCAGCCAACGGACAGGGGCACTCTCTGGGGCCAACGTCCTGACTTTC.

This clonotype was seen more than once but under ten times. J is TRBJ2-5 and V is TRBV7-2, with D perhaps TRBD2 (6 bases). CDR1 is SGHTA, CDR2 FQGNSA, per germline. CDR3 size: 14 residues. V was pared by 5 bases and J by 1 base, with 11 bases between. The CDR3 here is CASSREIFQETQYF. The CDR3 nucleotides are TGTGCCAGCAGCCGGGAGATCTTCCAAGAGACCCAGTACTTC.

J is TRBJ2-3 and V is TRBV9; weak D call: TRBD2 (5 bases). The CDR3 consists of 15 residues. Trimming pared 0 bases from V and 1 base from J, leaving 9 bases between. Germline loops: CDR1 SGDLS, CDR2 YYNGEE. CDR3 loop: CASSVGRTGTDTQYF. The CDR3 coding sequence is TGTGCCAGCAGCGTAGGTCGGACTGGCACAGATACGCAGTATTTT.

In this sample, this clonotype turned up many times. The rearrangement joins TRBV20-1 to TRBJ2-3, with D perhaps given as TRBD1 or TRBD2 (6 bases each). This CDR3 is built from 14 residues. V dropped 1 base and J dropped 9 bases, with 17 bases sitting between them. Germline V gene lookup returns CDR1 DFQATT and CDR2 SNEGSKA (reference sequence). As DNA, the CDR3 is TGCAGTGCTAGAGGGCCTGGAGGGGGGAGGACGCAGTATTTT. As protein: CSARGPGGGRTQYF.

V is TRBV7-9 and J is TRBJ1-4; no clear D gene. Trimming took 3 bases from V and 7 from J, leaving 12 bases between them. CDR1 and CDR2 from the germline V gene are SEHNR and FQNEAQ (reference sequence). CDR3 length equals 14 residues. The CDR3 spells CASSFGEVSEKLFF. Written as DNA, the CDR3 is TGTGCCAGCAGCTTTGGTGAGGTATCTGAAAAACTGTTTTTT.

About this clonotype: Since a much larger clone is just one base distant, this may be a read error. No conserved phenylalanine or tryptophan is present at the end of the CDR3, so a read error is the likely explanation. This chain connects TRBV30 to TRBJ2-3; D possibly matches TRBD1 or TRBD2 (5 bases each). The CDR3 runs to 14 residues. Germline V gives CDR1 GTSNPN, CDR2 SVGIG (reference sequence). Between the trimmed V and J ends, which lost 0 bases and 0 bases, there was a span of 7 bases. The CDR3 reads CAWSVGTSTDTQYL. CDR3 DNA sequence: TGTGCCTGGAGTGTTGGGACCAGCACAGATACGCAGTATCTT.

V is TRBV7-9 and J is TRBJ2-7; D remains unclear. Trimming removed 5 bases from V and 3 bases from J, with 20 bases in between. CDR1 and CDR2 (germline): SEHNR, FQNEAQ (reference sequence). The CDR3 sequence is 16 residues long. In DNA form, the CDR3 reads TGTGCCAGCAGCCCCCCCGTCAACCCAACCTTCTACGAGCAGTACGTC. Translating it yields CASSPPVNPTFYEQYV.

The chain is built from TRBV28 and TRBJ2-7, with 9 bases fitting TRBD2. Germline V CDR1 and CDR2: MDHEN, SYDVKM. This CDR3 region has 17 residues. Trimming at V came to 4 bases and at J to 3 bases, leaving 13 bases not matched to a gene. The CDR3 reads CASSSPLAGRLHYEQYV. In DNA, the CDR3 is TGTGCCAGCAGTTCGCCCCTAGCGGGGCGACTTCACTACGAGCAGTACGTC.

This sequence joins TRBV5-1 and TRBJ1-3; the D gene is possibly TRBD1 (5 bases). Germline loops: CDR1 SGHRS, CDR2 YFSETQ. V lost 3 bases, J lost 5 bases, and 15 bases lay in between. This CDR3 spans 15 amino acids. As DNA, the CDR3 is TGCGCCAGCAGCTCTCCGGAGGGGTCGCGAAACACCATATATTTT. Translation gives CASSSPEGSRNTIYF.

This clonotype was recorded a few times. The rearrangement uses TRBV27 and TRBJ2-7, with TRBD2 matching over 7 bases. The CDR3 has 13 amino acids. In germline, CDR1 is MNHEY, CDR2 SMNVEV (reference sequence). After removal of 6 bases from V and 3 bases from J, the junction contained 5 bases not matched to a gene. The CDR3: CASSPGGFYEQYF. The DNA for the CDR3 is TGTGCCAGCAGCCCCGGGGGGTTCTACGAGCAGTACTTC.

This clonotype was seen a few times. The J gene is TRBJ1-1, the V gene TRBV10-3, with a weak D call TRBD1 (6 bases). Trimming removed 7 bases at V and 1 base at J, with 10 bases between. The CDR3 runs to 13 residues. Germline V gene sequence: CDR1 ENHRY, CDR2 SYGVKD. The CDR3: CAITGTPNTEAFF. The DNA of the CDR3 is TGTGCCATCACCGGGACACCGAACACTGAAGCTTTCTTT.

The chain is built from TRBV7-2 and TRBJ1-5; no definite D call. V was pared by 5 bases and J by 1 base, with 12 bases between. The CDR3 is 15 residues long. Germline V gives CDR1 SGHTA, CDR2 FQGNSA. CDR3 bases: TGTGCCAGCAGCCAATGGGTGGGGAGCAATCAGCCCCAGCATTTT. As protein: CASSQWVGSNQPQHF. Drawing the rest from reference TRBV7-2 and TRBJ1-5, the complete variable domain is GAGVSQSPSNKVTEKGKDVELRCDPISGHTALYWYRQSLGQGLEFLIYFQGNSAPDKSGLPSDRFSAERTGGSVSTLTIQRTQQEDSAVYLCASSQWVGSNQPQHFGDGTRLSIL.

Concerning this clonotype: The junction and the germline gene differ at one end; a read error may be behind it. V and J are TRBV6-5 and TRBJ1-5; 7 bases line up with TRBD1. Germline CDR1 MNHEY, CDR2 SVGAGI. This CDR3 has 16 residues. CDR3 sequence: CASSQTRTGRNQPEHF. The CDR3 DNA reads as TGTGCCAGCTCTCAAACAAGGACAGGCCGAAATCAGCCCGAGCATTTT.

This clonotype was seen many times. This chain joins TRBV7-9 and TRBJ2-3; TRBD2 matches 11 bases. CDR3 length: 17 amino acids. The trim removed 4 bases at V and 2 bases at J, leaving 8 bases unmatched. Germline-derived CDR1 and CDR2 are SEHNR and FQNEAQ (reference sequence). The CDR3 is CASSSIRGLADTDTQYF. CDR3 sequence (DNA): TGTGCCAGCAGCTCAATCCGGGGACTAGCGGACACAGATACGCAGTATTTT.